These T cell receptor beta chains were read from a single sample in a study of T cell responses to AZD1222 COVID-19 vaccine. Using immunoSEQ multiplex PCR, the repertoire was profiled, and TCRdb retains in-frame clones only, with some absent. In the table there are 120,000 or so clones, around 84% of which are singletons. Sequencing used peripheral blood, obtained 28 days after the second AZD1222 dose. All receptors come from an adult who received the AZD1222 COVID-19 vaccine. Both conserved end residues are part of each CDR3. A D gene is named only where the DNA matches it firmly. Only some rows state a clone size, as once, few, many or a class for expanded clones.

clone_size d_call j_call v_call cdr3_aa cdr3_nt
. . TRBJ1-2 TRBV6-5 CASSTQGPNYGYTF TGTGCCAGCAGTACCCAGGGGCCTAACTATGGCTACACCTTC
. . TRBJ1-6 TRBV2 CASSPRRQDNSPLHF TGTGCCAGCAGCCCTCGCAGGCAGGATAATTCACCCCTCCACTTT
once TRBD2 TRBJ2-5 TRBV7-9 CASSLVPSGGTSRRETQYF TGTGCCAGCAGCTTAGTACCTAGCGGGGGAACCAGTAGGCGAGAGACCCAGTACTTC
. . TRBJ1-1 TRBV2 CASSEGGRAFF TGTGCCAGCAGTGAGGGCGGTCGGGCTTTCTTT
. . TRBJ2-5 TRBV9 CASSTGNTQYF TGTGCCAGCAGCACCGGGAATACCCAGTACTTC
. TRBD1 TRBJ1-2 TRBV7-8 CASSARDRGNYGYTF TGTGCCAGCAGCGCCCGGGACAGGGGGAACTATGGCTACACCTTC
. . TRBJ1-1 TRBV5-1 CASSLQGGDTEAFF TGCGCCAGCAGCTTACAGGGAGGGGACACTGAAGCTTTCTTT
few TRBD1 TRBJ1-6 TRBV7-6 CASSLRGQGSNSPLHF TGTGCCAGCAGCCTCAGGGGGCAGGGAAGTAATTCACCCCTCCACTTT
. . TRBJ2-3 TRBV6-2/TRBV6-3 CASSSNGPWEQYF TGTGCCAGCAGTTCCAACGGGCCCTGGGAGCAGTATTTT
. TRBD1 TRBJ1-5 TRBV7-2 CASRKKVRDRVLYNQPQHF TGTGCCAGCAGAAAAAAGGTCCGGGACAGGGTTCTATACAATCAGCCCCAGCATTTT
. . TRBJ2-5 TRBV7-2 CASSEGRDSYLVQETQYF TGTGCCAGCAGCGAAGGGAGAGACAGCTACCTAGTTCAAGAGACCCAGTACTTC
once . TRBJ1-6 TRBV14 CASSQDLGRINSPLHF TGTGCCAGCAGCCAAGATCTGGGGCGAATAAATTCACCCCTCCACTTT
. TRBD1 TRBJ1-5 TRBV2 CASNTGTGKGQPQHF TGTGCCAGCAACACCGGGACAGGAAAGGGTCAGCCCCAGCATTTT
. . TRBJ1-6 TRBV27 CASRVVDSPLHF TGTGCCAGCAGGGTGGTTGATTCACCCCTCCACTTT
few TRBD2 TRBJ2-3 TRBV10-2 CASSRAPPGTSGTDTQYF TGCGCCAGCAGCCGAGCGCCGCCCGGGACTAGCGGCACAGATACGCAGTATTTT
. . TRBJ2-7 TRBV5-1 CASSLAGLPGEQYF TGCGCCAGCAGCTTGGCAGGACTCCCAGGCGAGCAGTACTTC
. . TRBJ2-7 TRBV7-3 CASSLTNSYEQYF TGTGCCAGCAGCTTAACAAACTCCTACGAGCAGTACTTC
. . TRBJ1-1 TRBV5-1 CASSLARGDLNTEAFF TGCGCCAGCAGCCTGGCGAGAGGAGACCTTAACACTGAAGCTTTCTTT
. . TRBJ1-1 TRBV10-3 CAISSGNTEAFF TGTGCCATCAGCTCAGGAAACACTGAAGCTTTCTTT
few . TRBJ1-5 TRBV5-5 CASSFVSTGQPQHF TGTGCCAGCAGCTTCGTCTCAACGGGTCAGCCCCAGCATTTT
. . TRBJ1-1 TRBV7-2 CASSLVMALKGTEAFF TGTGCCAGCAGCTTAGTCATGGCCCTCAAAGGCACTGAAGCTTTCTTT
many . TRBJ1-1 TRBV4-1 CASSQAPGYEAFF TGCGCCAGCAGCCAAGCCCCAGGGTACGAAGCTTTCTTT
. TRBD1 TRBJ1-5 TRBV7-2 CASSLGGTGGQPQHF TGTGCCAGCAGCTTAGGGGGGACAGGGGGCCAGCCCCAGCATTTT
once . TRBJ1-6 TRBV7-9 CASSFTGGYSPLHF TGTGCCAGCTCATTTACCGGGGGGTATTCACCCCTCCACTTT
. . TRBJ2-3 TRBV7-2 CASSFGRQDTQYF TGTGCCAGCAGCTTCGGGCGGCAGGATACGCAGTATTTT
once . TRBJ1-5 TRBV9 CASSKGHLEPQHF TGTGCCAGCAGCAAGGGACACCTGGAGCCCCAGCATTTT
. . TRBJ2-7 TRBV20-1 CSAAWSEEQYF TGCAGTGCTGCCTGGTCAGAAGAGCAGTACTTC
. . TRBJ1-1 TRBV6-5 CASSYRGLRTEAFF TGTGCCAGCAGTTATCGGGGCTTACGCACTGAAGCTTTCTTT
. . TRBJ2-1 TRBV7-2 CAAARSSYNEQFF TGTGCCGCGGCCCGGAGCTCCTACAATGAGCAGTTCTTC